Given below is one T cell receptor beta chain in context. This record belongs to a study of blood T cell repertoires in COVID-19. Participants' reported clinical history set cohort assignment. Recovery meant two consecutive negative NP/OP PCR tests, professional clearance, or resolved symptoms. In the authors' methods: Cell counts per sample came from amplifying reference gene primers. Repertoires were generated with immunoSEQ multiplex PCR, while TCRdb's copy carries only in-frame clones and drops some. V and J calls plus clone size are reproduced from that table; the DNA served to infer D and trimming. The repertoire holds 150,000 to 200,000 clones, with approximately 80% as singletons. Looked up from germline, CDR1 is MNHEY and CDR2 is SMNVEV (reference sequence). The CDR3 runs to 15 residues. The J segment lost 5 bases and the V segment lost 6 bases, leaving 10 bases of the junction unmatched.

V gene TRBV27 combines with J gene TRBJ2-7; TRBD1 aligns across 10 bases. This receptor was obtained from a man in his fifties who had recovered from COVID-19. The sequenced sample consisted of PBMCs or T cells enriched from blood (not recorded which). The DNA of the CDR3 is TGTGCCAGCAGGGCTCCGGGACAGGGGCTCCACGAGCAGTACTTC. This codes for CASRAPGQGLHEQYF.